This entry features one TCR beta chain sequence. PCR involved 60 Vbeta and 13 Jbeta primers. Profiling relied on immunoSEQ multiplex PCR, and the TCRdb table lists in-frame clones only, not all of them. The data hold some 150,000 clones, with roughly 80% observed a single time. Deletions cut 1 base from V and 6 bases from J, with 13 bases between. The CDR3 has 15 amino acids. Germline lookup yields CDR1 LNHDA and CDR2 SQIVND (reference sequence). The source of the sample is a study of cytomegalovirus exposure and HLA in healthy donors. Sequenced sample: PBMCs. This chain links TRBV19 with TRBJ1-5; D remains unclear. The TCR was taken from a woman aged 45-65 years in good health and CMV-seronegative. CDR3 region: CASSIARGSGQPQHF. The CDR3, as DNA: TGTGCCAGTAGTATAGCACGGGGATCGGGTCAGCCCCAGCATTTT. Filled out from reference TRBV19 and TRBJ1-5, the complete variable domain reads DGGITQSPKYLFRKEGQNVTLSCEQNLNHDAMYWYRQDPGQGLRLIYYSQIVNDFQKGDIAEGYSVSREKKESFPLTVTSAQKNPTAFYLCASSIARGSGQPQHFGDGTRLSIL.